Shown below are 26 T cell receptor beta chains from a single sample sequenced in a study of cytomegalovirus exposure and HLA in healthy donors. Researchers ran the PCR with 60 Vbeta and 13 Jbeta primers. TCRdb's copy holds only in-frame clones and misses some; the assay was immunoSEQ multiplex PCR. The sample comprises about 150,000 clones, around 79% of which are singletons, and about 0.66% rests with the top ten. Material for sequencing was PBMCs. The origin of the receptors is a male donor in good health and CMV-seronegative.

CDR3 residues: CASSVDVRGSEQYF. The CDR3, as DNA: TGTGCCAGCAGCGTAGACGTCAGGGGCTCCGAGCAGTACTTC. V is TRBV9 and J is TRBJ2-5, with TRBD1 as a possible D gene (6 bases). The J call could be wrong; TRBJ2-7 is a better fit for the DNA end. The germline gives CDR1 SGDLS, CDR2 YYNGEE. The CDR3 loop spans 14 amino acids.

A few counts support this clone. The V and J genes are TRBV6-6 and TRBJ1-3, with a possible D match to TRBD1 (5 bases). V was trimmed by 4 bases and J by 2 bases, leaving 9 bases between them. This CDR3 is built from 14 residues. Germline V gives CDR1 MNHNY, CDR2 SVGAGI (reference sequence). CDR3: CASSSDSAGNTIYF. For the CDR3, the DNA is TGTGCCAGCAGTTCCGACAGCGCTGGAAACACCATATATTTT.

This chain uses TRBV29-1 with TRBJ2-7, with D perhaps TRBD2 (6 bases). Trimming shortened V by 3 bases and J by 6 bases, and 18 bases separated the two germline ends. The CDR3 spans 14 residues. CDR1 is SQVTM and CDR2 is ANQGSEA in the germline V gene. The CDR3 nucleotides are TGCAGCGTTGAGGGAGGAGGGCGAAGAGTCGAGCAGTACTTC. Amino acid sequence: CSVEGGGRRVEQYF.

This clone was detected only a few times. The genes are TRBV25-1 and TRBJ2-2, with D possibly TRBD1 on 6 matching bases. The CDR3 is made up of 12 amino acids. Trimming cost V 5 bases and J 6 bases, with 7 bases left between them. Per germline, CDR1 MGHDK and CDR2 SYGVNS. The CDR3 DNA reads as TGTGCCAGCAGTAAGGGGGCCGGGGAGCTGTTTTTT. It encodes CASSKGAGELFF.

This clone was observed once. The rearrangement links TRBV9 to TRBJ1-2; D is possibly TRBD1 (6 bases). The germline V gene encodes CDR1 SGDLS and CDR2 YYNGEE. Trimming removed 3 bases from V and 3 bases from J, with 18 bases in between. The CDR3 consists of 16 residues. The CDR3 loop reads CASSASLRTVDYGYTF. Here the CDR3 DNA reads TGTGCCAGCAGCGCCAGTTTGAGGACAGTGGACTATGGCTACACCTTC.

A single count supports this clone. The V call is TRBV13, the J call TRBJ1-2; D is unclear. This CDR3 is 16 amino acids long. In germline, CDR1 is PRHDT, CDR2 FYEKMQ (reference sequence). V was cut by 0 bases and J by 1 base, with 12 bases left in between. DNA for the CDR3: TGTGCCAGCAGCTTAGGCTCGGCGGCCAGTAACTATGGCTACACCTTC. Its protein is CASSLGSAASNYGYTF.

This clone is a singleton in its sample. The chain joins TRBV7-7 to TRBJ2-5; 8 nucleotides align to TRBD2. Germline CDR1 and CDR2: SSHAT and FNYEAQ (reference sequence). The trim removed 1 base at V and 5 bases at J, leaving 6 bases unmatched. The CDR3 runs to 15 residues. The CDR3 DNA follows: TGTGCCAGCAGCTTAGGACCGGGGGGGCGGGAGACCCAGTACTTC. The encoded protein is CASSLGPGGRETQYF. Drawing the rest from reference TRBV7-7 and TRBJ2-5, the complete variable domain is GAGVSQSPRYKVTKRGQDVTLRCDPISSHATLYWYQQALGQGPEFLTYFNYEAQPDKSGLPSDRFSAERPEGSISTLTIQRTEQRDSAMYRCASSLGPGGRETQYFGPGTRLLVL.

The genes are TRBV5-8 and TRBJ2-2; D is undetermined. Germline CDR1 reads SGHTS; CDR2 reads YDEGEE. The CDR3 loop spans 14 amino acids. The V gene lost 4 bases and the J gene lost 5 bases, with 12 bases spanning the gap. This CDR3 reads CASSPRVLTGELFF. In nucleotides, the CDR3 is TGTGCCAGCAGCCCTAGAGTCCTGACCGGGGAGCTGTTTTTT.

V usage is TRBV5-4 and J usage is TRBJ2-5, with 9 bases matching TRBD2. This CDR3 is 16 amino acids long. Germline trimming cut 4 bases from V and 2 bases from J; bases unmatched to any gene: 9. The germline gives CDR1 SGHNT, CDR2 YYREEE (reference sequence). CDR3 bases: TGTGCCAGCAGCCGCCCACTAGCGGGCGGACAAGAGACCCAGTACTTC. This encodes CASSRPLAGGQETQYF.

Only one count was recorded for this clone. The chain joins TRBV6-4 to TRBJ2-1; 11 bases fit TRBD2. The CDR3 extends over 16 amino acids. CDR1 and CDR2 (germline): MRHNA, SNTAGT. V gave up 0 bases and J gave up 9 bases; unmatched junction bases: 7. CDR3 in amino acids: CASSDSELAGVGEQFF. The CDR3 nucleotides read TGTGCCAGCAGTGACTCGGAACTAGCGGGAGTTGGTGAGCAGTTCTTC.

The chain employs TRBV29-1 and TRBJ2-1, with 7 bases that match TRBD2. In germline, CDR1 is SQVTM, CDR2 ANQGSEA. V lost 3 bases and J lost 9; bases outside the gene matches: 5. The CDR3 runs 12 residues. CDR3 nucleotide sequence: TGCAGCGTTGAGGCGGGAGCGGCTGAGCAGTTCTTC. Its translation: CSVEAGAAEQFF.

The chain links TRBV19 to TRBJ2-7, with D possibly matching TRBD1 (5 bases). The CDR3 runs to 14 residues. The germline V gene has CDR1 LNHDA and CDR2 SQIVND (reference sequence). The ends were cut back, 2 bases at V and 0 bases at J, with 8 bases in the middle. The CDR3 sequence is CASSINRNSYEQYF. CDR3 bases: TGTGCCAGTAGTATAAACAGGAACTCCTACGAGCAGTACTTC.

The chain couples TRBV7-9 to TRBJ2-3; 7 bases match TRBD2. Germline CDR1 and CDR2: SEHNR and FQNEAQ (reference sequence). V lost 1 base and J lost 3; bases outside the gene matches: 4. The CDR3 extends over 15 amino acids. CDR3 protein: CASSLVASGTDTQYF. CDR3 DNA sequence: TGTGCCAGCAGCTTAGTGGCTAGCGGTACAGATACGCAGTATTTT. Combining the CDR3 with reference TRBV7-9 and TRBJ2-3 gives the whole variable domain DTGVSQNPRHKITKRGQNVTFRCDPISEHNRLYWYRQTLGQGPEFLTYFQNEAQLEKSRLLSDRFSAERPKGSFSTLEIQRTEQGDSAMYLCASSLVASGTDTQYFGPGTRLTVL.

This chain's CDR3 is CASSSSGGWTDTQYF. In DNA form, the CDR3 reads TGTGCCAGCAGCTCCTCAGGGGGGTGGACAGATACGCAGTATTTT. The rearrangement links TRBV7-2 to TRBJ2-3; possible D gene TRBD1, 7 bases. Between the trimmed V and J ends, which lost 4 bases and 3 bases, there was a span of 14 bases. The length of the CDR3 is 15 residues. Germline V gives CDR1 SGHTA, CDR2 FQGNSA.

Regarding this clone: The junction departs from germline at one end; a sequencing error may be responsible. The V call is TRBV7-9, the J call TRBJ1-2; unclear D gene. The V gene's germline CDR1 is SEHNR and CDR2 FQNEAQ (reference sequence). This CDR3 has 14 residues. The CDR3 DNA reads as TGTTCCAGCAGCTTTGAGGGAACGAGCTATGGCTACACCTTC. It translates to CSSSFEGTSYGYTF.

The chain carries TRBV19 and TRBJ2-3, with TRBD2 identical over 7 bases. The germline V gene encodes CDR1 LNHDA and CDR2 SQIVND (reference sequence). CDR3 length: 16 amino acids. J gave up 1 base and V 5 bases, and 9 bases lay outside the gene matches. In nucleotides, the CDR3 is TGTGCCAGTAGTGGTCTACTAGCGTTTGGCACAGATACGCAGTATTTT. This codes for CASSGLLAFGTDTQYF.

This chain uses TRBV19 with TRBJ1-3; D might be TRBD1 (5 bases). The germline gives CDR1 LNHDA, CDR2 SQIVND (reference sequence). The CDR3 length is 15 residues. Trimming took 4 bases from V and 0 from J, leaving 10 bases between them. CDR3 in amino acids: CASSTGHFSGNTIYF. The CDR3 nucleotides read TGTGCCAGTAGTACTGGACACTTCTCTGGAAACACCATATATTTT.

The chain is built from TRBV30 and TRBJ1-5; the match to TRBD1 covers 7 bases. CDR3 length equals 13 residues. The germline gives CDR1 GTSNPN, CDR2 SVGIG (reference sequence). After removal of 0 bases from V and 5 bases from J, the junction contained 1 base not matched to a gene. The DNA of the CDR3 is TGTGCCTGGAGTGTACAGGGGTATCAGCCCCAGCATTTT. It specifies CAWSVQGYQPQHF. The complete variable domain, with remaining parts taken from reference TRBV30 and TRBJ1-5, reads SQTIHQWPATLVQPVGSPLSLECTVEGTSNPNLYWYRQAAGRGLQLLFYSVGIGQISSEVPQNLSASRPQDRQFILSSKKLLLSDSGFYLCAWSVQGYQPQHFGDGTRLSIL.

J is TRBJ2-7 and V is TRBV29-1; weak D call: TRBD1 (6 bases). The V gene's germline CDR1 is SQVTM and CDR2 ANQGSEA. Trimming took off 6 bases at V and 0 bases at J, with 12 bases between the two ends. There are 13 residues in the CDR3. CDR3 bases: TGCAGCGTGGGACAAGGGGTCTCCTACGAGCAGTACTTC. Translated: CSVGQGVSYEQYF.

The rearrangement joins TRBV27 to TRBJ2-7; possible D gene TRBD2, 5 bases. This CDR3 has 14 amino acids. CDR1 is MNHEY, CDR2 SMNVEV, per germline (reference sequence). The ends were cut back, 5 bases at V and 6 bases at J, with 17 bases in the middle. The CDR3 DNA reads TGTGCCAGCAGTCCAACTAGGCCCCTCGGCGAGCAGTACTTC. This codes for CASSPTRPLGEQYF.

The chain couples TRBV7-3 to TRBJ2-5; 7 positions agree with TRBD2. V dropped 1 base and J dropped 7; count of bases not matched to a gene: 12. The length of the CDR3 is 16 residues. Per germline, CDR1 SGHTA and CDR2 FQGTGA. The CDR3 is CASSLRGGSTLGTQYF. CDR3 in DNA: TGTGCCAGCAGCTTAAGGGGGGGGTCTACTTTGGGGACCCAGTACTTC.

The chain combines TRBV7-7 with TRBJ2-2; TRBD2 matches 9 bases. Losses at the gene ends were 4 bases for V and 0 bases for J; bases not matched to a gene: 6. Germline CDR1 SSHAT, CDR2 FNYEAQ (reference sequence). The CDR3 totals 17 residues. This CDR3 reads CASSSRPSGANTGELFF. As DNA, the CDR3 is TGTGCCAGCAGCTCAAGACCTAGCGGGGCGAACACCGGGGAGCTGTTTTTT.

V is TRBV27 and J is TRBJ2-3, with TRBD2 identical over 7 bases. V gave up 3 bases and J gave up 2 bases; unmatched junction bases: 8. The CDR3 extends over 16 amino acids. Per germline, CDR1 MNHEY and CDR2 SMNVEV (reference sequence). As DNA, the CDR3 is TGTGCCAGCAGTTTCCTCGGCGGGAGTCTCACAGATACGCAGTATTTT. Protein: CASSFLGGSLTDTQYF.

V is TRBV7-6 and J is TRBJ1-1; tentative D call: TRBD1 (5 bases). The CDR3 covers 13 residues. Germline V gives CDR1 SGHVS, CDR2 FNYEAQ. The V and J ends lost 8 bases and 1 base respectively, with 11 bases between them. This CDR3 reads CASRGGTNTEAFF. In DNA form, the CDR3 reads TGTGCCAGCCGGGGAGGGACGAACACTGAAGCTTTCTTT.

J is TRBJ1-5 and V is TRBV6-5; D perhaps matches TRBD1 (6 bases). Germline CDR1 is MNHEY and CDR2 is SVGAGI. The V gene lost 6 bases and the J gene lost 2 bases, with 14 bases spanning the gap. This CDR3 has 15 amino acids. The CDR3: CASSLQGFGNQPQHF. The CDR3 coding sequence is TGTGCCAGCAGCTTACAGGGTTTTGGCAATCAGCCCCAGCATTTT.

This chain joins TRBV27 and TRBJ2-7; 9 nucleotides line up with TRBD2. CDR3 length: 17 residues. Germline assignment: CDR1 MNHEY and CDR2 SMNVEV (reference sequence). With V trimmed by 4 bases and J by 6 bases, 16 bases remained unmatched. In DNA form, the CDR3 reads TGTGCCAGCAGTTCCTGGGCCCTCGGGACTAGCATAGGCGAGCAGTACTTC. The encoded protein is CASSSWALGTSIGEQYF.